Following are 2 T cell receptor beta chains from one sample sequenced in a study of blood T cell repertoires in COVID-19. Method: immunoSEQ multiplex PCR; TCRdb's copy keeps in-frame clones and lacks some. The data contain 390,000 or so clones, roughly 90% of them seen just once; the ten biggest clones take up 1.4%. The sequenced material came from peripheral blood. These receptors all stem from a woman aged 25 to 39 with active or convalescent COVID-19.

The CDR3 coding sequence is TGCGCCAGCAGTGAGATGAGACGGAGTGAAGCTTTCTTT. Amino acid sequence: CASSEMRRSEAFF. This sequence joins TRBV10-1 and TRBJ1-1; no definite D call. V gave up 2 bases and J gave up 7 bases, with 11 bases separating them. This CDR3 contains 13 residues. Germline V lookup: CDR1 WNHNN, CDR2 SYGVQD (reference sequence).

The chain links TRBV19 to TRBJ1-4; possibly TRBD1 for D (5 bases). Germline loops: CDR1 LNHDA, CDR2 SQIVND (reference sequence). The CDR3 sequence is 17 residues long. Trimming removed 4 bases at V and 1 base at J, with 16 bases between. This CDR3 reads CASSKRAGPGTNEKLFF. Written as DNA, the CDR3 is TGTGCCAGTAGTAAACGGGCAGGGCCCGGAACTAATGAAAAACTGTTTTTT.